This T cell receptor beta chain was captured in a study of blood T cell repertoires in COVID-19. Across the whole study: The United States, Italy and Spain were the sources of the acute and convalescent COVID-19 samples. In each case, the material was cDNA or gDNA derived from T cells, B-cell-depleted T cells, or PBMCs.

This CDR3 contains 13 residues. Germline CDR1 is ENHRY and CDR2 is SYGVKD. V was shortened by 5 bases and J by 0 bases, with 5 bases between the two germline ends. In the source study's methods: Quantification of nucleated cells was approximated via reference gene primer amplification. TCRdb keeps only in-frame clones here, not all; method: immunoSEQ multiplex PCR. V and J calls and clone size follow that table, whereas D and trimming were derived from the DNA. The table records 80,000 to 95,000 clones, 86% of them present only once. Material: peripheral blood. This sequence joins TRBV10-3 and TRBJ2-4, with D unclear. This TCR came from a man aged 45 to 65 with active or convalescent COVID-19. The chain's CDR3 is CAISTGAKNIQYF. DNA for the CDR3: TGTGCCATCAGTACGGGAGCCAAAAACATTCAGTACTTC.